This is a list of T cell receptor beta chains from one sample in a study of T cell clonotyping in hematopoietic cell transplantation. The method was immunoSEQ multiplex PCR; TCRdb's version includes in-frame clones alone and lacks a portion of them. The data contain 35,000 to 45,000 clones, 94% of them singletons. Sequencing was done on a sample of peripheral blood mononuclear cells. The source of these receptors is a woman in her 50s in good health. Some clones in this sample may be carry-over from other donors' samples. Both conserved end residues are part of each CDR3. A D gene is named only where the DNA matches it firmly. Only part of the rows carry a size: once, few, many, or a class if the clone is expanded.

d_gene,j_gene,abundance,v_gene,CDR3aa,CDR3nt
TRBD1,TRBJ1-2,once,TRBV6-6,CASSPHGQGNYGYTF,TGTGCCAGCAGTCCACACGGACAGGGTAACTATGGCTACACCTTC
-,TRBJ1-2,-,TRBV10-3,CAISDGGGGPYYGYTF,TGTGCCATCAGTGATGGGGGCGGGGGGCCTTACTATGGCTACACCTTC
-,TRBJ2-1,once,TRBV7-2,CASSLSLAGAQFF,TGTGCCAGCAGCCTTAGTTTGGCGGGGGCGCAGTTCTTC
-,TRBJ1-6,-,TRBV5-1,CASRWNWDPNSPLHF,TGCGCCAGCAGGTGGAACTGGGACCCTAATTCACCCCTCCACTTT
TRBD1,TRBJ2-7,-,TRBV7-6,CASSSAGTGVREQYF,TGTGCCAGCAGCTCTGCCGGGACAGGGGTCCGCGAGCAGTACTTC
TRBD1,TRBJ2-7,-,TRBV6-5,CASSYQDRGTYEQYF,TGTGCCAGCAGTTATCAGGACAGGGGGACCTACGAGCAGTACTTC
-,TRBJ2-7,-,TRBV19,CASSDLGQLYEQYF,TGTGCCAGTAGTGACTTAGGACAGCTCTACGAGCAGTACTTC
-,TRBJ2-3,-,TRBV11-2,CASSRLGGLTDTQYF,TGTGCCAGCAGCCGTCTCGGGGGCCTCACAGATACGCAGTATTTT
TRBD1,TRBJ2-7,-,TRBV7-3,CASSPGTGLSYEQYF,TGTGCCAGCAGCCCCGGGACAGGGCTTTCCTACGAGCAGTACTTC
-,TRBJ2-5,-,TRBV7-7,CASSLARAIETQYF,TGTGCCAGCAGCTTAGCCAGGGCCATCGAGACCCAGTACTTC
-,TRBJ1-2,-,TRBV6-5,CASSRGGGYTF,TGTGCCAGCTCTCGTGGTGGGGGCTACACCTTC
-,TRBJ1-5,-,TRBV19,CASSILGAGGNQPQHF,TGTGCCAGTAGTATTCTTGGAGCAGGAGGCAATCAGCCCCAGCATTTT
-,TRBJ1-2,-,TRBV25-1,CASSEVQGGYGYTF,TGTGCCAGCAGTGAGGTTCAGGGCGGGTATGGCTACACCTTC
-,TRBJ2-7,-,TRBV9,CASSDNYEQYF,TGTGCCAGCAGCGATAACTACGAGCAGTACTTC
-,TRBJ2-7,-,TRBV7-2,CASSKDSSYEQYF,TGTGCCAGCAGCAAGGACAGCTCCTACGAGCAGTACTTC
-,TRBJ1-5,few,TRBV6-1,CASSEIASNQPQHF,TGTGCCAGCAGTGAGATAGCTAGCAATCAGCCCCAGCATTTT
-,TRBJ2-7,-,TRBV11-2,CASSLVGLAYEQYF,TGTGCCAGCAGCTTAGTCGGGCTAGCGTACGAGCAGTACTTC
-,TRBJ2-6,-,TRBV6-1,CASISGANVLTF,TGTGCCAGCATCTCTGGGGCCAACGTCCTGACTTTC
-,TRBJ1-4,-,TRBV6-6,CAAQREGSREKLFF,TGTGCCGCCCAACGGGAGGGGAGCCGCGAAAAACTGTTTTTT
-,TRBJ1-5,once,TRBV19,CASSIYGGDQPQHF,TGTGCCAGTAGTATATACGGGGGGGATCAGCCCCAGCATTTT
TRBD1,TRBJ1-1,few,TRBV2,CASSEQGAATEAFF,TGTGCCAGCAGTGAACAGGGGGCTGCAACTGAAGCTTTCTTT
-,TRBJ1-2,-,TRBV7-9,CASSLGVQDANYGYTF,TGTGCCAGCAGCTTAGGGGTTCAGGACGCTAACTATGGCTACACCTTC
-,TRBJ2-7,once,TRBV6-6,CASTSYGSYEQYF,TGTGCCAGCACCTCCTACGGATCCTACGAGCAGTACTTC
-,TRBJ1-6,few,TRBV5-1,CASSLASDSPLHF,TGCGCCAGCAGCTTGGCCTCCGATTCACCCCTCCACTTT
TRBD1,TRBJ2-3,-,TRBV11-2,CASSLDGQGRGTQYF,TGTGCCAGCAGCTTAGACGGACAGGGCCGGGGTACGCAGTATTTT
TRBD1,TRBJ1-3,-,TRBV9,CASSPGTGGSGNTIYF,TGTGCCAGCAGCCCAGGGACAGGGGGCTCTGGAAACACCATATATTTT